This TCR beta chain was captured by sequencing in a study of cytomegalovirus exposure and HLA in healthy donors. On the study more broadly: In a later analysis, the 130 or so validation repertoires were reported to have used the same platform as the 600 to 800 first-cohort repertoires.

This CDR3 comprises 16 residues. V shed 3 bases, J shed 1 base, and the junction held 9 bases outside the gene matches. From germline, CDR1 is SGDLS and CDR2 YYNGEE. The data were produced by immunoSEQ multiplex PCR, yet TCRdb's version contains in-frame clones alone and is incomplete. The top ten clones hold roughly 0.6% of a sample with 60,000 to 90,000 clones, 94% of them seen once. This chain links TRBV9 with TRBJ1-1; 7 nucleotides match TRBD1. The sequenced sample was PBMCs. This receptor was obtained from a woman between 18 and 29 years old in good health and CMV-seronegative. The CDR3 protein is CASSAFPGQTNTEAFF. The CDR3 DNA sequence: TGTGCCAGCAGCGCCTTTCCGGGACAGACGAACACTGAAGCTTTCTTT.